The rows below give T cell receptor beta chains drawn from one sample of a study of cytomegalovirus exposure and HLA in healthy donors. Measured with immunoSEQ multiplex PCR; TCRdb has only the in-frame clones, and not every one. This table holds some 130,000 clones. Sequencing was done on a sample of PBMCs. These receptors originate from a man younger than 30 in good health and CMV-seronegative. The CDR3 runs from the conserved cysteine through the conserved F or W. Each record gives: V gene, D gene, J gene, CDR3 DNA, CDR3 protein. D genes are given only for firm matches.

v_gene: TRBV11-2
d_gene: -
j_gene: TRBJ1-2
CDR3nt: TGTGCCAGCAGCACGGACAGCAGCTATGGCTACACCTTC
CDR3aa: CASSTDSSYGYTF

v_gene: TRBV27
d_gene: -
j_gene: TRBJ1-4
CDR3nt: TGTGCCAGCAGCCGACGCGGGGGAGGTGAAAAACTGTTTTTT
CDR3aa: CASSRRGGGEKLFF

v_gene: TRBV5-1
d_gene: TRBD2
j_gene: TRBJ2-7
CDR3nt: TGCGCCAGCAGCCCGGGGGGTATTTCCTACGAGCAGTACTTC
CDR3aa: CASSPGGISYEQYF

v_gene: TRBV5-6
d_gene: -
j_gene: TRBJ1-4
CDR3nt: TGTGCCAGCAGCTTGGCCGGGAGTCGCACTAATGAAAAACTGTTTTTT
CDR3aa: CASSLAGSRTNEKLFF

v_gene: TRBV19
d_gene: -
j_gene: TRBJ1-2
CDR3nt: TGTGCCAGTAGAGATTGGACAGAGAACTATGGCTACACCTTC
CDR3aa: CASRDWTENYGYTF

v_gene: TRBV2
d_gene: -
j_gene: TRBJ2-2
CDR3nt: TGTGCCAGCAGGGGAGACGGGGAGCTGTTTTTT
CDR3aa: CASRGDGELFF

v_gene: TRBV19
d_gene: TRBD1
j_gene: TRBJ1-4
CDR3nt: TGTGCCAGTAGTATTCGTGACAGGGGCGCAAATGAAAAACTGTTTTTT
CDR3aa: CASSIRDRGANEKLFF

v_gene: TRBV5-6
d_gene: -
j_gene: TRBJ2-6
CDR3nt: TGTGCCAGCAGCTTCTCCGGGGCCAACGTCCTGACTTTC
CDR3aa: CASSFSGANVLTF

v_gene: TRBV7-6
d_gene: -
j_gene: TRBJ1-4
CDR3nt: TGTGCCAGCAGCTCAACCTGGACTGCCCTCAATGAAAAACTGTTTTTT
CDR3aa: CASSSTWTALNEKLFF

v_gene: TRBV19
d_gene: TRBD1
j_gene: TRBJ2-4
CDR3nt: TGTGCCAGTAGTTGGACAGGGAGTATTTCGGACATTCAGTACTTC
CDR3aa: CASSWTGSISDIQYF

v_gene: TRBV7-2
d_gene: TRBD1
j_gene: TRBJ1-1
CDR3nt: TGTGCCAGCAGGTTCCAGGGGGGTGGCACTGAAGCTTTCTTT
CDR3aa: CASRFQGGGTEAFF

v_gene: TRBV5-1
d_gene: TRBD1
j_gene: TRBJ1-4
CDR3nt: TGCGCCAGCAGCTCAACGACAGGGGCTGAAAAACTGTTTTTT
CDR3aa: CASSSTTGAEKLFF

v_gene: TRBV7-8
d_gene: -
j_gene: TRBJ2-7
CDR3nt: TGTGCCAGCAGCCAAAAGGATAGCTGGGTCTACGAGCAGTACTTC
CDR3aa: CASSQKDSWVYEQYF

v_gene: TRBV7-2
d_gene: -
j_gene: TRBJ1-6
CDR3nt: TGTGCCAGCAGCTTAGAAGTGAGCTCCTATAATTCACCCCTCCACTTT
CDR3aa: CASSLEVSSYNSPLHF

v_gene: TRBV5-4
d_gene: TRBD2
j_gene: TRBJ2-3
CDR3nt: TGTGCCAGCAGCTTGCAACTAGCGGGGGGGCCAGATACGCAGTATTTT
CDR3aa: CASSLQLAGGPDTQYF

v_gene: TRBV6-5
d_gene: -
j_gene: TRBJ2-7
CDR3nt: TGTGCCAGCAGTTACTCGGTCACAGCCTACGAGCAGTACTTC
CDR3aa: CASSYSVTAYEQYF

v_gene: TRBV9
d_gene: -
j_gene: TRBJ2-1
CDR3nt: TGTGCCAGTGGGTGGGAGGAGAGGAATGAGCAGTTCTTC
CDR3aa: CASGWEERNEQFF

v_gene: TRBV5-4
d_gene: TRBD1
j_gene: TRBJ1-6
CDR3nt: TGTGCCAGCAGCGACATCGGACAGGGTGGGCTTAGCTCCTATAATTCACCCCTCCACTTT
CDR3aa: CASSDIGQGGLSSYNSPLHF

v_gene: TRBV6-4
d_gene: TRBD2
j_gene: TRBJ2-3
CDR3nt: TGTGCCAGCAGTGAGGGACTAGCGGCAGATACGCAGTATTTT
CDR3aa: CASSEGLAADTQYF

v_gene: TRBV15
d_gene: -
j_gene: TRBJ2-6
CDR3nt: TGTGCCACCAGCGTCCGGAGGGGCTCTGGGGCCAACGTCCTGACTTTC
CDR3aa: CATSVRRGSGANVLTF

v_gene: TRBV18
d_gene: -
j_gene: TRBJ2-5
CDR3nt: TGTGCCAGCTCACCTTCAGCAGGGTTCCCCAGGACGTACCAAGAGACCCAGTACTTC
CDR3aa: CASSPSAGFPRTYQETQYF

v_gene: TRBV19
d_gene: TRBD2
j_gene: TRBJ2-1
CDR3nt: TGTGCCAGTAGTATAAGCGGGAGGGCCAATGAGCAGTTCTTC
CDR3aa: CASSISGRANEQFF

v_gene: TRBV18
d_gene: -
j_gene: TRBJ2-7
CDR3nt: TGTGCCAGCTCACCACCCGGGAGAGAGTTCTACGAGCAGTACTTC
CDR3aa: CASSPPGREFYEQYF

v_gene: TRBV6-5
d_gene: TRBD1
j_gene: TRBJ2-2
CDR3nt: TGTGCCAGCAGTTTACAGGGGGCTGTCACCGGGGAGCTGTTTTTT
CDR3aa: CASSLQGAVTGELFF

v_gene: TRBV5-6
d_gene: -
j_gene: TRBJ1-6
CDR3nt: TGTGCCAGCAGCTTGGGTCCAACCCTCCACTTT
CDR3aa: CASSLGPTLHF

v_gene: TRBV19
d_gene: -
j_gene: TRBJ2-7
CDR3nt: TGTGCCAGTAGTATAGACTTTGACAGCCCGCTCTACGAGCAGTACTTC
CDR3aa: CASSIDFDSPLYEQYF

v_gene: TRBV2
d_gene: -
j_gene: TRBJ2-3
CDR3nt: TGTGCCAGCACCCAGGGTACGCAGTATTTT
CDR3aa: CASTQGTQYF

v_gene: TRBV6-1
d_gene: TRBD2
j_gene: TRBJ2-3
CDR3nt: TGTGCCAGCAGTGAAAGCATAGCGGGGGGCACAGATACGCAGTATTTT
CDR3aa: CASSESIAGGTDTQYF

v_gene: TRBV11-2
d_gene: TRBD1
j_gene: TRBJ2-7
CDR3nt: TGTGCCAGCAGCCAGCAGGGGGAATCCCACTCCTACGAGCAGTACTTC
CDR3aa: CASSQQGESHSYEQYF

v_gene: TRBV7-2
d_gene: TRBD1
j_gene: TRBJ2-1
CDR3nt: TGTGCCAGCAGCGGACGACAGGGACGGGATGAGCAGTTCTTC
CDR3aa: CASSGRQGRDEQFF

v_gene: TRBV9
d_gene: TRBD1
j_gene: TRBJ1-6
CDR3nt: TGTGCCAGCAGCGTAGGGGGACAGGGGAACTCACCCCTCCACTTT
CDR3aa: CASSVGGQGNSPLHF

v_gene: TRBV18
d_gene: TRBD1
j_gene: TRBJ2-1
CDR3nt: TGTGCCAGCTCACGAACCGGGACAGCTTTGAATGAGCAGTTCTTC
CDR3aa: CASSRTGTALNEQFF

v_gene: TRBV19
d_gene: TRBD1
j_gene: TRBJ2-4
CDR3nt: TGTGCCAGTAGTATCTACAGGGGGAGTAAAAACATTCAGTACTTC
CDR3aa: CASSIYRGSKNIQYF

v_gene: TRBV11-3
d_gene: -
j_gene: TRBJ2-3
CDR3nt: TGTGCCAGCAGCTCTTGGGCGGACTCGTCCACAGATACGCAGTATTTT
CDR3aa: CASSSWADSSTDTQYF

v_gene: TRBV5-4
d_gene: -
j_gene: TRBJ2-5
CDR3nt: TGTGCCAGCAGCTTGTCCAGGGGTGAGACCCAGTACTTC
CDR3aa: CASSLSRGETQYF

v_gene: TRBV6-1
d_gene: TRBD2
j_gene: TRBJ2-1
CDR3nt: TGTGCCAGCAACGCGGGAGTTGGGTACAATGAGCAGTTCTTC
CDR3aa: CASNAGVGYNEQFF

v_gene: TRBV28
d_gene: TRBD1
j_gene: TRBJ2-7
CDR3nt: TGTGCCAGCAGTTTATGGTCAGGGACAGGGGAGGACTACGAGCAGTACTTC
CDR3aa: CASSLWSGTGEDYEQYF

v_gene: TRBV11-3
d_gene: -
j_gene: TRBJ1-1
CDR3nt: TGTGCCAGCAGCTTAGGCGGTCGGGGGAGAAACACTGAAGCTTTCTTT
CDR3aa: CASSLGGRGRNTEAFF

v_gene: TRBV5-1
d_gene: TRBD1
j_gene: TRBJ1-1
CDR3nt: TGCGCCAGCAGCTTCCCCACAGGGGAGAACACTGAAGCTTTCTTT
CDR3aa: CASSFPTGENTEAFF

v_gene: TRBV15
d_gene: -
j_gene: TRBJ1-5
CDR3nt: TGTGCCACCAGCAGAGGTAAACTTTACAATCAGCCCCAGCATTTT
CDR3aa: CATSRGKLYNQPQHF

v_gene: TRBV5-1
d_gene: TRBD2
j_gene: TRBJ2-1
CDR3nt: TGCGCCAGCAGCCGCGGGACTAGCAATGAGCAGTTCTTC
CDR3aa: CASSRGTSNEQFF

v_gene: TRBV28
d_gene: -
j_gene: TRBJ2-7
CDR3nt: TGTGCCAGCAGTCCCCGTGCGACAATCTACGAGCAGTACTTC
CDR3aa: CASSPRATIYEQYF

v_gene: TRBV29-1
d_gene: -
j_gene: TRBJ2-7
CDR3nt: TGCAGCGCCCAGGGCTACGAGCAGTACTTC
CDR3aa: CSAQGYEQYF

v_gene: TRBV27
d_gene: TRBD2
j_gene: TRBJ2-3
CDR3nt: TGTGCCAGCAGCGAACTAGCGGCTAGCACAGATACGCAGTATTTT
CDR3aa: CASSELAASTDTQYF

v_gene: TRBV6-1
d_gene: TRBD1
j_gene: TRBJ1-1
CDR3nt: TGTGCCAGCAGTGATTTGGGACAGCCGAAAGCTTTCTTT
CDR3aa: CASSDLGQPKAFF

v_gene: TRBV7-9
d_gene: TRBD1
j_gene: TRBJ2-7
CDR3nt: TGTGCCAGCAGCCCGTTTCCGGGACAGGGCAGCGACGAGCAGTACTTC
CDR3aa: CASSPFPGQGSDEQYF